This T cell receptor (beta chain) came from a study of T cell repertoires in cytomegalovirus infection. The CDR3 is 14 residues long. Germline CDR1 and CDR2: MNHNS and SASEGT. The V and J ends lost 6 bases and 1 base respectively, with 10 bases between them. TCRdb independently ran MiXCR on the reads; one entry per CDR3 protein. The repertoire holds roughly 76,000 distinct CDR3 sequences, 3.7% seen once, with over 4.5% in the top ten. The study, taken as a whole, reports: It was HLA-C-restricted CMV-specific TCR beta clonotypes that dominated the response ex vivo.

This clonotype was counted at least ten times. The antigen remains undetermined. The source is a human donor in good health (CMV status not recorded). Some clones in this sample may be carry-over from other donors' samples. The sequencing sample was made of PBMCs. The V call is TRBV6-1, the J call TRBJ1-5; D is ambiguous. CDR3 sequence: CASSTSGSNQPQHF. CDR3 DNA sequence: TGTGCCAGCAGCACGTCCGGGAGCAATCAGCCCCAGCATTTT.